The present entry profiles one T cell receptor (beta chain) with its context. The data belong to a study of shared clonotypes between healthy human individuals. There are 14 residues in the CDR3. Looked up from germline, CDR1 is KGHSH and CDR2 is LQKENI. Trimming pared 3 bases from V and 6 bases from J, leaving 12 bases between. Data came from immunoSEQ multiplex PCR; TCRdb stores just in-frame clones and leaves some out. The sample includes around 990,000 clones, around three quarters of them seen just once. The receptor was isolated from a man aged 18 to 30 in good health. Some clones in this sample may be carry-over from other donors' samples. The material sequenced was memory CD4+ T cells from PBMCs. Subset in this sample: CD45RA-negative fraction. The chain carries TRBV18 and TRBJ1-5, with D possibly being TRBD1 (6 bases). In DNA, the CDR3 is TGTGCCAGCTCACCTGACAGGTCCGGTCAGCCCCAGCATTTT. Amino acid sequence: CASSPDRSGQPQHF. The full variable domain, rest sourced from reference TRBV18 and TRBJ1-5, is NAGVMQNPRHLVRRRGQEARLRCSPMKGHSHVYWYRQLPEEGLKFMVYLQKENIIDESGMPKERFSAEFPKEGPSILRIQQVVRGDSAAYFCASSPDRSGQPQHFGDGTRLSIL.